These 15 T cell receptor beta chains were sequenced from one sample in a study of tumor and adjacent non-tumor tissue in lung cancer. No cell sorting was done before RNA was extracted from the tissue. The library came from three nested PCR rounds adapted from ARM-PCR protocols. TCRdb re-called the multiplex PCR reads with MiXCR, one entry per CDR3 protein. The sample includes some 77,000 distinct CDR3 sequences, less than 75% of them seen just once. The specimen was lung tumor tissue. These receptors were taken from a woman aged 70-85 years with non-small cell lung cancer.

In DNA form, the CDR3 reads TGTGCCAACAGACCCATCCCGGGGACAGGGGCTGGGGCCAACGTCCTGACTTTC. Amino acids: CANRPIPGTGAGANVLTF. This chain connects TRBV28 to TRBJ2-6; 10 nucleotides match TRBD1. This CDR3 contains 18 residues. Trimming cost V 10 bases and J 2 bases; bases outside gene matches: 14. The germline gives CDR1 MDHEN, CDR2 SYDVKM.

Notes on this clonotype: This may be a read error: a much more frequent sequence differs by one nucleotide. The gene calls are TRBV28 and TRBJ1-6, with 9 bases aligning to TRBD1. This CDR3 comprises 18 residues. Germline loops: CDR1 MDHEN, CDR2 SYDVKM. The CDR3 DNA is TGTGTCAGCAGTCCCCCCGGGACAGGGAGCTCCTATAATTCACCCCTCCACTTT. Translation gives CVSSPPGTGSSYNSPLHF. Filled out from reference TRBV28 and TRBJ1-6, the complete variable domain reads DVKVTQSSRYLVKRTGEKVFLECVQDMDHENMFWYRQDPGLGLRLIYFSYDVKMKEKGDIPEGYSVSREKKERFSLILESASTNQTSMYLCVSSPPGTGSSYNSPLHFGNGTRLTVT.

V is TRBV20-1 and J is TRBJ1-5; no definite D call. The germline CDR1 and CDR2 sequences are DFQATT and SNEGSKA (reference sequence). V was pared by 5 bases and J by 0 bases, with 8 bases between. This CDR3 comprises 13 residues. CDR3 in DNA: TGCAGTGCTTTTATTACTAGCAATCAGCCCCAGCATTTT. It is translated as CSAFITSNQPQHF.

The gene calls are TRBV6-6 and TRBJ1-6, with D unresolved. CDR3 length: 12 amino acids. CDR1 and CDR2 from the germline V gene are MNHNY and SVGAGI (reference sequence). The CDR3 DNA reads as TGTGATGTACAGATTTATAATTCACCCCTCCACTTT. It encodes CDVQIYNSPLHF.

In regard to this clonotype: Given a much more abundant clone one base away, this may be a read error. V and J are TRBV5-4 and TRBJ1-5; D perhaps matches TRBD1 (5 bases). Germline CDR1 SGHNT, CDR2 YYREEE (reference sequence). There are 18 residues in the CDR3. The DNA of the CDR3 is TGTGCCAGCAACTTGGGACCCACTGGCCGACATAGCAATCAGCCCCAGCATTTT. Translating it yields CASNLGPTGRHSNQPQHF.

The rearrangement joins TRBV10-2 to TRBJ1-2; D is undetermined. The ends were cut back, 3 bases at V and 10 bases at J, with 15 bases in the middle. The CDR3 length is 13 residues. CDR1 and CDR2 from the germline V gene are WSHSY and SAAADI. The CDR3 DNA follows: TGCGCCAGCAGTGATATCCGGACCAATGACTACACCTTC. It translates to CASSDIRTNDYTF.

As concerns this clonotype: Mismatch with germline at one junction end may stem from a read error. This chain joins TRBV11-1 and TRBJ2-1; D unresolved. Germline CDR1 is SGHAT and CDR2 is FQDESV (reference sequence). The CDR3 covers 16 residues. The CDR3 sequence: CASNLALASLYNEQFF. The CDR3 DNA reads TGTGCCAGCAACTTAGCCCTGGCGAGCCTGTACAATGAGCAGTTCTTC.

This clonotype was seen only a few times. This could be a read error, since a much larger clone is one nucleotide away. This sequence joins TRBV6-1 and TRBJ1-5, with unresolved D. Trimming cost V 11 bases and J 0 bases, with 11 bases left between them. From germline, CDR1 is MNHNS and CDR2 SASEGT. The CDR3 is 13 amino acids. DNA for the CDR3: TGTGCCTGTGACTTGAATAGCAATCAGCCCCAGCATTTT. Its translation is CACDLNSNQPQHF.

This clonotype was seen once. This may stem from a read error, because a much larger clone lies one nucleotide away. This chain links TRBV20-1 with TRBJ2-7; TRBD2 aligns across 12 bases. This CDR3 is 17 amino acids long. Trimming took 6 bases from V and 3 from J; bases not matched to a gene: 15. Germline V gene data show CDR1 as DFQATT and CDR2 as SNEGSKA (reference sequence). CDR3 coding DNA: TGCAGTGCCCCCGTTCTAGCGGGAGGGCCCGAGGACTACGAGCAGTACTTC. Amino acids: CSAPVLAGGPEDYEQYF.

Turning to this clonotype: A much more abundant neighbour one base away suggests this may be a read error. The chain employs TRBV28 and TRBJ2-2; 8 bases line up with TRBD1. This CDR3 contains 14 residues. The germline V gene encodes CDR1 MDHEN and CDR2 SYDVKM. The CDR3 here is CAGRGQGWTGELFF. CDR3 DNA: TGTGCCGGCAGAGGACAGGGTTGGACCGGGGAGCTGTTTTTT.

As to this clonotype: A much larger clonotype is one base distant, so this may be a read error. The chain carries TRBV7-8 and TRBJ2-5; 8 bases are a match to TRBD2. This CDR3 spans 16 amino acids. V was clipped by 6 bases and J by 4 bases; unmatched bases: 13. CDR1 is SGHVS and CDR2 is FQNEAQ in the germline V gene. The CDR3 bases are TGTGCCAGCAGATCCGAGAGCGGGAGCACCAGAGAGACCCAGTACTTC. It yields the protein CASRSESGSTRETQYF.

The genes are TRBV6-5 and TRBJ1-2, with D unresolved. The CDR3 covers 15 residues. CDR1 is MNHEY, CDR2 SVGAGI, per germline. Trimming shortened V by 1 base and J by 2 bases, and 11 bases separated the two germline ends. The CDR3 bases are TGTGCCAGCAGTTACTGCGGCGACATGAACTATGGCTACACCTTC. Its translation is CASSYCGDMNYGYTF.

On this clonotype itself: One junction end disagrees with the germline gene, perhaps due to a read error. This chain connects TRBV24-1 to TRBJ2-1; no clear D gene. In germline, CDR1 is KGHDR, CDR2 SFDVKD. This CDR3 region has 13 residues. CDR3 DNA sequence: TGCGCCACCAGTGGCCACCCTTTCGATGAGCAGTTCTTC. Its translation is CATSGHPFDEQFF.

As regards this clonotype: The junction departs from germline at one end; a sequencing error may be responsible. The chain combines TRBV12-3 or TRBV12-4 with TRBJ2-1; D is perhaps TRBD2 (6 bases). This CDR3 is built from 15 residues. The DNA of the CDR3 is TGTGTCGGCACCTTAGCCGGGAGCGGATACAATGAACAGTTCTTC. As protein: CVGTLAGSGYNEQFF.

Notes on this clonotype: One end of the junction fails to match germline, which may point to a read error. This chain connects TRBV29-1 to TRBJ2-5; 12 bases map to TRBD2. Looked up from germline, CDR1 is SQVTM and CDR2 is ANQGSEA. The CDR3 length is 17 residues. CDR3 nucleotide sequence: TGCAGCGTTGACTTTTGGCTAGCGGGAGGGCACCAAGAGACCCAGAACTTC. This translates into CSVDFWLAGGHQETQNF.